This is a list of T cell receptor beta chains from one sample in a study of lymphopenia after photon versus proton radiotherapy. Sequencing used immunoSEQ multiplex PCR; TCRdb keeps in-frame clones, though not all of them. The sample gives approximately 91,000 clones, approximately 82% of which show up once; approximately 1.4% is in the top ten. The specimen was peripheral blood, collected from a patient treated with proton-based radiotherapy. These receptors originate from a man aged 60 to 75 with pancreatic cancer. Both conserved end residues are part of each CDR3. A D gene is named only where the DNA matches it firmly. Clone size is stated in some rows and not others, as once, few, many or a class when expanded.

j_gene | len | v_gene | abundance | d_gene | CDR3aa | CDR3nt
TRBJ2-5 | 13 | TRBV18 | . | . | CASRRREQETQYF | TGTGCCAGCAGACGGAGGGAGCAAGAGACCCAGTACTTC
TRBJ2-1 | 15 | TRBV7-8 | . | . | CASSPRDGLYNEQFF | TGTGCCAGCAGCCCCCGGGACGGCCTCTACAATGAGCAGTTCTTC
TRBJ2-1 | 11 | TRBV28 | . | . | CASSTHNEQFF | TGTGCCAGCAGTACCCACAATGAGCAGTTCTTC
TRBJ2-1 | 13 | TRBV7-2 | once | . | CASSLGLVGEQFF | TGTGCCAGCAGCTTAGGTCTAGTTGGTGAGCAGTTCTTC
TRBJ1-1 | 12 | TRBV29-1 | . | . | CSVKKSNTEAFF | TGCAGCGTGAAAAAGTCGAACACTGAAGCTTTCTTT
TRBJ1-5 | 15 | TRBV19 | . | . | CASSMVTGNVQPQHF | TGTGCCAGTAGTATGGTAACAGGGAACGTTCAGCCCCAGCATTTT
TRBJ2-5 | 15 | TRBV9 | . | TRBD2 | CASSGTSGRGETQYF | TGTGCCAGCAGCGGGACTAGCGGGAGGGGTGAGACCCAGTACTTC
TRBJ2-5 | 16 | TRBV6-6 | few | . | CASSPLVVRSQETQYF | TGTGCCAGCAGCCCCCTTGTTGTGCGGTCGCAAGAGACCCAGTACTTC
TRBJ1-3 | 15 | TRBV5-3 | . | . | CARSPQAASGNTIYF | TGTGCCAGAAGCCCACAGGCGGCCTCTGGAAACACCATATATTTT
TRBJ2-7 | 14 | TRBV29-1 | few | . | CSVGVGGSSYEQYF | TGCAGCGTTGGAGTAGGCGGTAGCTCCTACGAGCAGTACTTC
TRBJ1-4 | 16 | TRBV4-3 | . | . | CASSPRARQQREKLFF | TGCGCCAGCAGCCCAAGGGCGCGTCAACAGAGAGAAAAACTGTTTTTT
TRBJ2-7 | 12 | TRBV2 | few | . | CASSPTGGEQYF | TGTGCCAGCAGTCCCACAGGAGGCGAGCAGTACTTC
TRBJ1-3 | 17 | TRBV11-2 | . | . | CASSGWGLRVTGNTIYF | TGTGCCAGCAGCGGATGGGGACTACGGGTTACCGGAAACACCATATATTTT
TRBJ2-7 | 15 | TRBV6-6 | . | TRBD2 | CASSYVAGGSYEQYF | TGTGCCAGCAGTTACGTAGCGGGAGGATCCTACGAGCAGTACTTC
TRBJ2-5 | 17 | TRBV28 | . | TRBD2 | CASSPNQGLAGQETQYF | TGTGCCAGCAGCCCCAATCAGGGACTAGCGGGACAAGAGACCCAGTACTTC
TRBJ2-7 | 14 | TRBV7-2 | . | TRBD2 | CASSRDYPPYEQYF | TGTGCCAGCAGCAGGGACTACCCACCCTACGAGCAGTACTTC
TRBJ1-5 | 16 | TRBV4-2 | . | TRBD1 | CASSQVTGDLGQPQHF | TGTGCCAGCAGCCAAGTGACAGGGGATCTTGGTCAGCCCCAGCATTTT
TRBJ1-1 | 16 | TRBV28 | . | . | CASSSLNGSGNTEAFF | TGTGCCAGCAGTTCCCTGAATGGATCCGGGAACACTGAAGCTTTCTTT
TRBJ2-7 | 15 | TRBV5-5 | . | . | CASSLSGTPSYEQYF | TGTGCCAGCAGCTTGTCCGGGACGCCCTCCTACGAGCAGTACTTC
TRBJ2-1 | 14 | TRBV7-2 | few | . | CASSPMDSYNEQFF | TGTGCCAGCAGCCCTATGGACAGTTACAATGAGCAGTTCTTC
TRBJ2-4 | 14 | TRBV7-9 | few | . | CASSLAGTKNIQYF | TGTGCCAGCAGCTTAGCGGGAACAAAAAACATTCAGTACTTC
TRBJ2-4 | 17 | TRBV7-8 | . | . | CASSLARGDWAKNIQYF | TGTGCCAGCAGCTTAGCCAGGGGGGATTGGGCCAAAAACATTCAGTACTTC
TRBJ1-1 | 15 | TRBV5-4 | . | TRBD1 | CASSPSRDRVTEAFF | TGTGCCAGCAGCCCTTCCCGGGACAGGGTCACTGAAGCTTTCTTT
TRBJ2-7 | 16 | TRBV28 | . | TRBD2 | CASSLWRSGSSYEQYF | TGTGCCAGCAGTTTATGGCGGAGCGGGAGCTCCTACGAGCAGTACTTC
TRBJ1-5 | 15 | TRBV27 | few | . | CASSLYPGDNQPQHF | TGTGCCAGCAGTTTATACCCCGGGGACAATCAGCCCCAGCATTTT
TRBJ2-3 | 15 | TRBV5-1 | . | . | CASSLGAGPTDTQYF | TGCGCCAGCAGCTTGGGGGCAGGGCCCACAGATACGCAGTATTTT
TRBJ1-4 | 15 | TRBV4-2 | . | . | CASSQEGQGHEKLFF | TGTGCCAGCAGCCAAGAAGGGCAGGGCCATGAAAAACTGTTTTTT
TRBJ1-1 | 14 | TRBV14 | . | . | CASSQVRGNTEAFF | TGTGCCAGCAGCCAAGTCCGGGGGAACACTGAAGCTTTCTTT
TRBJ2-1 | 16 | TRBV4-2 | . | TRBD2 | CASSHATSGRVYEQFF | TGTGCCAGCAGCCATGCGACTAGCGGGAGGGTCTATGAGCAGTTCTTC
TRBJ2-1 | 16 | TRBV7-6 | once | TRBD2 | CASSLGTSGSYGEQFF | TGTGCCAGCAGCTTAGGGACTAGCGGGAGTTATGGTGAGCAGTTCTTC
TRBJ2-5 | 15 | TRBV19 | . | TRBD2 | CASSILTSGRETQYF | TGTGCCAGTAGTATACTAACTAGCGGGAGAGAGACCCAGTACTTC
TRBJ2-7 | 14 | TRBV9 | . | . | CASSRGGFGYEQYF | TGTGCCAGCAGCCGAGGGGGTTTTGGGTACGAGCAGTACTTC
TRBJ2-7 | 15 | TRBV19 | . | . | CASTPGPDLTYEQYF | TGTGCCAGTACACCCGGACCTGACCTCACTTACGAGCAGTACTTC
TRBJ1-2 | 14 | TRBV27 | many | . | CAAGAGAFGYGYTF | TGTGCAGCGGGGGCAGGGGCCTTCGGCTATGGCTACACCTTC
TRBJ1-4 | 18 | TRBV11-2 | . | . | CASSLVGRGRRTNEKLFF | TGTGCCAGCAGCTTAGTGGGTCGGGGACGGCGAACTAATGAAAAACTGTTTTTT
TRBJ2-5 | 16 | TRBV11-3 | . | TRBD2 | CASSFSSGIREETQYF | TGTGCCAGCAGCTTTTCTAGCGGGATACGGGAAGAGACCCAGTACTTC
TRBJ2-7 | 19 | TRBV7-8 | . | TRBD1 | CASSGGLRDRGRPSYEQYF | TGTGCCAGCAGCGGTGGACTCCGGGACAGGGGGCGTCCCTCATACGAGCAGTACTTC
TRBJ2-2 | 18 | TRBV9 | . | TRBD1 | CASSVGLGQGSTAGELFF | TGTGCCAGCAGCGTAGGTTTAGGACAGGGAAGTACCGCCGGGGAGCTGTTTTTT
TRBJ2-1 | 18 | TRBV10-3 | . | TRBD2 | CAISEGLAGTSPYNEQFF | TGTGCCATCAGCGAGGGACTAGCGGGCACTTCCCCTTACAATGAGCAGTTCTTC
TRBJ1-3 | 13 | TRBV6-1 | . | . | CASSEFSGNTIYF | TGTGCCAGCAGTGAGTTCTCTGGAAACACCATATATTTT
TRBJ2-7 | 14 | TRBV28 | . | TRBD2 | CASRKRELHYEQYF | TGTGCCAGCAGGAAGCGGGAGCTTCACTACGAGCAGTACTTC
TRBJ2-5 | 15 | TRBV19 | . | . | CASAPGGRALETQYF | TGTGCCAGTGCCCCCGGGGGACGGGCCTTGGAGACCCAGTACTTC
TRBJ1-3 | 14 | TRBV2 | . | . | CASSPSQGGNTIYF | TGTGCCAGCAGTCCCTCACAGGGTGGAAACACCATATATTTT
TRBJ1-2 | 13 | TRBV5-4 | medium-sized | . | CASSLRHSSGYTF | TGTGCCAGCAGCTTGCGTCATAGTAGTGGCTACACCTTC
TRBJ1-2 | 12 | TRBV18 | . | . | CASSYRESGYTF | TGTGCCAGCTCGTACAGGGAGTCGGGCTACACCTTC
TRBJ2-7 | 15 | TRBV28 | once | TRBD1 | CASSLLTGGSNEQYF | TGTGCCAGCAGTTTACTGACAGGGGGTAGCAACGAGCAGTACTTC
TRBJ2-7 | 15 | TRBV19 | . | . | CASSIRNRKKAPIYF | TGTGCCAGTAGTATTCGAAACAGAAAGAAAGCACCGATATACTTC
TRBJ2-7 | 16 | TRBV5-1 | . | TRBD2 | CASSLAPSGSLNEQYF | TGCGCCAGCAGCTTGGCACCTAGCGGGAGTCTCAACGAGCAGTACTTC
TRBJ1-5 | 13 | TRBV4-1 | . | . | CASSQVSNQPQHF | TGCGCCAGCAGCCAAGTTAGCAATCAGCCCCAGCATTTT
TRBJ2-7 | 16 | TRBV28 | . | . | CASSLILRDGTYEQYF | TGTGCCAGCAGTTTAATTCTCCGGGACGGGACCTACGAGCAGTACTTC
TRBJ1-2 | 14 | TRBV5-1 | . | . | CASSRRDGNYGYTF | TGCGCCAGCAGCCGCCGGGACGGCAACTATGGCTACACCTTC
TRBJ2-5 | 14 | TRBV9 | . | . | CASSVALLGETQYF | TGTGCCAGCAGCGTAGCTCTTCTGGGGGAGACCCAGTACTTC
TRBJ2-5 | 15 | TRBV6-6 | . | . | CASSTEQDFQETQYF | TGTGCCAGCAGTACCGAACAGGACTTCCAAGAGACCCAGTACTTC
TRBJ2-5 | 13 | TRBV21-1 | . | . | CASSIRQCQTQYF | TGTGCCAGCAGCATTAGACAGTGCCAGACCCAGTACTTC
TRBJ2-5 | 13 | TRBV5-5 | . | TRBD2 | CASSLGTSPTQYF | TGTGCCAGCAGCTTAGGGACTAGTCCCACCCAGTACTTC
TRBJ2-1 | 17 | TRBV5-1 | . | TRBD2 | CASSSEAGLAGVGEQFF | TGCGCCAGCAGCTCAGAAGCGGGACTAGCGGGAGTAGGTGAGCAGTTCTTC
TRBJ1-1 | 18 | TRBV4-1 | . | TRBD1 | CASSHRSWGQGVVAEAFF | TGCGCCAGCAGCCACCGATCGTGGGGACAGGGGGTCGTCGCTGAAGCTTTCTTT
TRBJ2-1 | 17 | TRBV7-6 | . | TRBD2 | CASSAHRAGVSYNEQFF | TGTGCCAGCAGCGCCCACCGTGCGGGGGTCTCCTACAATGAGCAGTTCTTC
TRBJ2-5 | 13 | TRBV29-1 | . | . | CSSLWGVEETQYF | TGCAGCTCATTGTGGGGGGTAGAAGAGACCCAGTACTTC